This T cell receptor (beta chain) originates from a study of blood T cell repertoires in COVID-19. This clone was detected only once. The CDR3 consists of 13 residues. Germline lookup yields CDR1 GTSNPN and CDR2 SVGIG (reference sequence). Trimming stripped 3 bases from V and 1 base from J, with 10 bases between. Sequencing used immunoSEQ multiplex PCR; TCRdb keeps in-frame clones, though not all of them. Of some 170,000 clones listed, 75% to 85% are singletons. Input material: PBMCs or T cells enriched from blood (not recorded which). V gene TRBV30 combines with J gene TRBJ2-7; the D gene is possibly TRBD1 (5 bases). This clonotype was sampled from a man aged 45-65 years who had recovered from COVID-19. The CDR3 loop reads CAWSTGSSYEQYF. In DNA, the CDR3 is TGTGCCTGGAGCACAGGCTCATCCTACGAGCAGTACTTC.